Sequencing of this TCR beta chain was carried out in a study of blood T cells in healthy people across ages (dated by TCRdb to 2015 to 2017). For the study in its entirety: Template switching captured roughly one uniquely barcoded TCR beta cDNA molecule per two T cells in model experiments. Age-related changes in TCR beta repertoire diversity were measured in the study by deep sequencing normalized with unique cDNA molecular identifiers. Four age groups were formed from the donors: young (average roughly 15 years), middle-aged (approximately 42), aged (about 62) and long-lived (82). To avoid experimental bias, donors of different ages were randomly spread across the sequencing lanes. Two additional independent replicas of 1 million unique cDNA reads from the same blood draw were analyzed for two donors (one aged 18 to 30 and one aged 80 or older). General study outcomes and caveats: Since profiling was done on bulk unsorted PBMCs, naive and antigen-experienced compartments could not be conclusively compared. Observed TCR beta diversity per million T cells fell roughly linearly with age, and a significant reduction was already apparent by age roughly 40. Estimates of total diversity based on one million sequenced T cells were considered lower bounds and underestimates. There was a strong correlation between observed TCR beta diversity and the percentage of naive T cells measured by flow cytometry. The CMV infection status of donors was not known, potentially confounding age-related changes in expanded clonotypes. The long-lived group showed more naive CD4+ T cells, fewer expanded clones and increased TCR diversity than the aged group, suggesting age selection.

Donors were 40 or so systemically healthy Caucasian individuals from Russia aged roughly 6 to 100 years. Around 9.8 milliliters of peripheral blood were collected from each donor into EDTA-treated Vacutainer tubes. PBMCs were isolated by Ficoll-Paque density-gradient centrifugation, with at least 7 million obtained per sample. Trizol reagent was used to extract total RNA from the PBMCs, yielding at least 5.5 micrograms per sample. For every donor, flow cytometry on a PBMC aliquot measured the percentage of naive CD45RAhigh/CD27high T cells. The method behind the library was 5' RACE. The second PCR ran for about 6 to 12 cycles and used a J-beta primer mix along with a sample-barcoded 5' primer. Each TCR beta cDNA molecule received a unique molecular identifier from a template-switch 5' adaptor carrying 12 random nucleotides. At least 2.5 million CDR3-containing paired-end reads were obtained from each sample. First-strand cDNA synthesis was performed from all RNA using the Mint cDNA synthesis kit, with priming by a TRBC-specific oligonucleotide. Following uracil-DNA glycosylase treatment, all cDNA underwent a first 18-cycle PCR with the universal primers M1SS and BC2_uni_R. From the authors' description of their analysis: For normalization, 1 million high-quality reads were randomly selected from each sample, with every read carrying a distinct molecular identifier. Instead of being binned into consensus sequences, reads with shared molecular identifiers were discarded. MiTCR, with a Q25 quality threshold and the strictest error-elimination algorithm, was used for CDR3 identification, clonotype clustering and error correction. Lower-bound total TCR beta diversity was estimated with a nonparametric unseen species model using Euler transformation. TCRdb applied fastp at Q25 and MiXCR to the public reads, then kept only in-frame beta chains. Every entry covers one CDR3 protein and lists the most common genes and DNA from its rows. For this entry, the V and J calls and clone size follow TCRdb and not the study's own pipeline. The sample table holds 1.8 million or so distinct CDR3 sequences, of which approximately 40% were seen once. The biggest ten clones account for roughly 24% of the sample.

Worth noting for this clonotype: Its binding antigen is unknown. Within one base of it there is no much larger clone, and no base qualities were kept.

CDR1 LGHNA and CDR2 YNFKEQ were looked up in the germline V gene. Here V drops 0 bases and J drops 3 bases, and the junction holds 4 bases not matched to any gene. There are 16 amino acids in the CDR3, from cysteine to phenylalanine inclusive. Of the read, only the CDR3 DNA is kept; its 48 bases are in frame from base 1. The V gene is TRBV4-2 and the J gene is TRBJ2-7, with 11 middle bases fitting TRBD2. The sequence was obtained from a human donor in good health. The sequenced sample consisted of blood. The CDR3 is CASSQDGTSGFYEQYF. The sequence in DNA is TGTGCCAGCAGCCAAGATGGGACTAGCGGTTTCTACGAGCAGTACTTC.